These T cell receptor beta chains were read from a single sample in a study of blood T cell repertoires in COVID-19. Profiled with immunoSEQ multiplex PCR; TCRdb holds only in-frame clones, not every one. Seen here are 290,000 or so clones, about four fifths observed once, and the top ten hold 5%. The sample consisted of PBMCs or T cells enriched from blood (not recorded which). All receptors come from a man between 40 and 49 years old who had been exposed to COVID-19. Each CDR3 is given with its conserved first and last residue. The D gene is left open where the match is weak. Rows may omit the clone size; those that give it use once, few, many or a size class.

D gene,clone size,J gene,V gene,CDR3 protein,CDR3 DNA
TRBD2,once,TRBJ2-3,TRBV6-5,CASSRGVDTQYF,TGTGCCAGCAGCCGGGGGGTAGATACGCAGTATTTT
.,.,TRBJ1-4,TRBV12-3/TRBV12-4,CASTVRGEKLFF,TGTGCCAGCACCGTCAGGGGAGAAAAACTGTTTTTT
TRBD1,few,TRBJ1-2,TRBV11-3,CASSLMDRGNGYTF,TGTGCCAGCAGCTTAATGGACAGGGGAAATGGCTACACCTTC
.,.,TRBJ2-5,TRBV6-5,CASSYGDSETQYF,TGTGCCAGCAGTTACGGGGACTCGGAGACCCAGTACTTC
.,once,TRBJ1-6,TRBV19,CASSLGPVENSPLHF,TGTGCCAGTAGTCTAGGGCCAGTCGAAAACTCACCCCTCCACTTT
.,.,TRBJ2-7,TRBV30,CAWKLLSGAYEQYF,TGTGCCTGGAAATTGTTAAGCGGAGCCTACGAGCAGTACTTC
.,.,TRBJ2-6,TRBV7-3,CASSLIRPSGANVLTF,TGTGCCAGCAGCTTAATCAGGCCCTCTGGGGCCAACGTCCTGACTTTC
.,few,TRBJ2-2,TRBV6-5,CASSPGGGTGELFF,TGTGCCAGCAGCCCGGGGGGCGGGACCGGGGAGCTGTTTTTT
.,.,TRBJ2-1,TRBV6-6,CASKESGSSYNEQFF,TGTGCCAGCAAGGAGTCCGGGAGCTCCTACAATGAGCAGTTCTTC
.,.,TRBJ2-1,TRBV7-2,CASSRWAGDRGNEQFF,TGTGCCAGCAGCCGGTGGGCAGGGGATCGGGGTAATGAGCAGTTCTTC
.,.,TRBJ2-1,TRBV24-1,CATSDLTKQGDEQFF,TGTGCCACCAGTGATTTGACCAAACAGGGCGATGAGCAGTTCTTC
TRBD2,.,TRBJ2-3,TRBV7-8,CASSQLAGEDTQYF,TGTGCCAGCAGCCAACTAGCGGGAGAAGATACGCAGTATTTT
.,.,TRBJ1-2,TRBV5-6,CASSFGANYGYTF,TGTGCCAGCAGCTTCGGAGCTAACTATGGCTACACCTTC
TRBD1,.,TRBJ2-3,TRBV3-1/TRBV3-2,CASSRSGTGTDTQYF,TGTGCCAGCAGCCGTTCCGGGACAGGGACAGATACGCAGTATTTT
.,.,TRBJ1-2,TRBV5-6,CASSLFGGTFYGYTF,TGTGCCAGCAGCTTGTTCGGGGGGACGTTCTATGGCTACACCTTC
.,.,TRBJ1-2,TRBV29-1,CSVITGKYGYTF,TGCAGCGTTATAACAGGAAAATATGGCTACACCTTC
.,.,TRBJ1-1,TRBV3-1/TRBV3-2,CASSRGQNTEAFF,TGTGCCAGCAGCCGAGGACAAAACACTGAAGCTTTCTTT
TRBD1,.,TRBJ1-2,TRBV27,CASSAGTVNYGYTF,TGTGCCAGCAGTGCTGGGACAGTTAACTATGGCTACACCTTC
.,few,TRBJ2-7,TRBV15,CATSTGGSSGFNEQYF,TGTGCCACCAGCACAGGGGGGTCCTCAGGGTTCAACGAGCAGTACTTC
TRBD1,few,TRBJ1-1,TRBV7-2,CASSQNRGTEAFF,TGTGCCAGCAGTCAGAACAGGGGCACTGAAGCTTTCTTT
.,.,TRBJ1-1,TRBV24-1,CATSDSAGAEAFF,TGTGCCACCAGTGATTCGGCGGGTGCTGAAGCTTTCTTT
TRBD1,.,TRBJ1-2,TRBV30,CASDRGYTF,TGTGCCTCGGACAGGGGCTACACCTTC
TRBD2,.,TRBJ2-3,TRBV2,CASHERERTDTQYF,TGTGCCAGCCATGAGCGGGAGCGCACAGATACGCAGTATTTT
.,.,TRBJ1-1,TRBV7-9,CASSPRREAYTEAFF,TGTGCCAGCAGCCCTAGGCGTGAGGCGTACACTGAAGCTTTCTTT
.,.,TRBJ2-1,TRBV18,CASSPQTSRQFF,TGTGCCAGCTCACCCCAGACTAGTCGTCAGTTCTTC
TRBD1,.,TRBJ1-1,TRBV4-2,CASSQESRGANTEAFF,TGTGCCAGCAGCCAAGAGAGCAGGGGGGCGAACACTGAAGCTTTCTTT
TRBD2,.,TRBJ2-3,TRBV19,CASSGRESWVPDTQYF,TGTGCCAGTAGTGGGCGGGAGTCGTGGGTCCCAGATACGCAGTATTTT
.,.,TRBJ1-3,TRBV11-3,CASSLEGTPAGNTIYF,TGTGCCAGCAGCTTAGAAGGGACACCTGCTGGAAACACCATATATTTT
.,.,TRBJ1-1,TRBV18,CASSPMTANMNTEAFF,TGTGCCAGCTCACCGATGACTGCCAATATGAACACTGAAGCTTTCTTT
.,.,TRBJ2-5,TRBV7-2,CASSLARMETQYF,TGTGCCAGCAGCTTAGCTAGAATGGAGACCCAGTACTTC
.,once,TRBJ2-7,TRBV4-1,CASSQDRVWYEQYF,TGCGCCAGCAGCCAAGACAGGGTGTGGTACGAGCAGTACTTC
.,few,TRBJ1-3,TRBV28,CASSALGGLPRNTIYF,TGTGCCAGCAGTGCATTGGGGGGACTCCCTAGAAACACCATATATTTT
.,.,TRBJ1-1,TRBV6-5,CASTASANTEAFF,TGTGCCAGCACCGCGTCCGCGAACACTGAAGCTTTCTTT
TRBD1,.,TRBJ2-1,TRBV2,CASCRMDRGGDEQFF,TGTGCCAGCTGCCGCATGGACAGGGGTGGTGATGAGCAGTTCTTC
.,.,TRBJ1-2,TRBV27,CASSRNRVWGYTF,TGTGCCAGCAGCCGCAACAGGGTTTGGGGCTACACCTTC
.,.,TRBJ2-1,TRBV9,CASSVEGGTYNEQFF,TGTGCCAGCAGCGTAGAGGGTGGGACATACAATGAGCAGTTCTTC
.,once,TRBJ1-3,TRBV11-2,CASSLGGTTGNTIYF,TGTGCCAGCAGCTTAGGGGGGACAACAGGAAACACCATATATTTT
.,.,TRBJ2-2,TRBV5-8,CASDEVTGELFF,TGTGCCAGCGACGAGGTCACCGGGGAGCTGTTTTTT
TRBD2,.,TRBJ2-1,TRBV7-9,CASSLGTSGTDEQFF,TGTGCCAGCAGCTTGGGGACTAGCGGGACTGATGAGCAGTTCTTC
TRBD1,.,TRBJ2-7,TRBV5-5,CASSHGQGAYEQYF,TGTGCCAGCAGCCATGGACAGGGCGCCTACGAGCAGTACTTC
TRBD2,.,TRBJ2-7,TRBV5-6,CASTPVSGERTYEQYF,TGTGCCAGCACCCCTGTCAGCGGGGAGAGGACCTACGAGCAGTACTTC
.,.,TRBJ2-3,TRBV24-1,CATRPPAGNTQYF,TGTGCCACCAGGCCCCCGGCGGGGAATACGCAGTATTTT
TRBD1,.,TRBJ1-1,TRBV7-3,CASSQDRDTEAFF,TGTGCCAGCAGCCAGGACAGGGACACTGAAGCTTTCTTT
.,.,TRBJ1-6,TRBV30,CAWSLTMPGNTSPLHF,TGTGCCTGGAGTCTGACAATGCCCGGCAATACCTCACCCCTCCACTTT